This T cell receptor beta chain was sequenced in a study of identical twins. Points on this clonotype: The target antigen is unknown.

A universal primer site arose from template switching, and cDNA bore unique molecular identifiers. TCRdb recomputed calls from the 5' RACE reads with MiXCR, one row per CDR3 protein. The repertoire holds a few hundred thousand distinct CDR3 sequences, with roughly 9% as singletons. Study-level results: Alpha sequences out of frame and shared by twins had excess low generation probability. The study reached conclusions through statistical analysis that was cross-sectional, not following the same donors. Weaker excess twin sharing was observed in beta out-of-frame sequences.

The germline V gene encodes CDR1 MNHNS and CDR2 SASEGT. The V end was cut by 4 bases, the J end by 3 bases, with 16 bases between. This CDR3 is 16 amino acids long. The sequencing sample was made of naive T cells sorted from blood. The TCR comes from a woman between 50 and 59 years old in good health. V and J are TRBV6-1 and TRBJ2-1; TRBD1 is a possible D gene (6 bases). CDR3 in amino acids: CASSGGYRDNYNEQFF. In DNA, the CDR3 is TGTGCCAGCAGTGGCGGCTACCGGGACAACTACAATGAGCAGTTCTTC.